These T cell receptor beta chains were read from a single sample in a study of cytomegalovirus exposure and HLA in healthy donors. Sequencing was performed with immunoSEQ multiplex PCR; in TCRdb, only in-frame clones are kept and a portion is missing. The table shows 100,000 to 150,000 clones, with 94% occurring only once. The sample consisted of PBMCs. All receptors derive from a woman between 18 and 29 years old in good health and CMV-seronegative. The CDR3 runs from the conserved cysteine through the conserved F or W. A D gene is named only where the DNA matches it firmly. For some rows the clone size is stated as once, few or many, or as a class when expanded; others skip it.

clone size,V gene,J gene,D gene,CDR3 protein,CDR3 DNA
-,TRBV2,TRBJ1-1,TRBD1,CASRARTGGRWGEAFF,TGTGCCAGCAGAGCCCGGACAGGGGGCAGGTGGGGTGAAGCTTTCTTT
-,TRBV25-1,TRBJ2-2,TRBD1,CASSGGQGWNTGELFF,TGTGCCAGCAGTGGGGGACAGGGATGGAACACCGGGGAGCTGTTTTTT
-,TRBV4-1,TRBJ2-7,-,CASSQVGARYEQYF,TGCGCCAGCAGCCAAGTTGGGGCTAGGTACGAGCAGTACTTC
-,TRBV6-6,TRBJ2-1,TRBD2,CASNPAGGPEQFF,TGTGCCAGCAACCCAGCGGGGGGGCCTGAGCAGTTCTTC
-,TRBV10-3,TRBJ1-2,TRBD1,CAISESLQGAWYGYTF,TGTGCCATCAGTGAGTCCTTACAGGGGGCTTGGTATGGCTACACCTTC
-,TRBV15,TRBJ2-1,TRBD1,CATSSRDRGLSEQFF,TGTGCCACCAGCAGCCGGGACAGGGGGCTTAGTGAGCAGTTCTTC
-,TRBV4-1,TRBJ2-3,-,CASSQSGGGPDTQYF,TGCGCCAGCAGCCAAAGTGGGGGGGGGCCAGATACGCAGTATTTT
-,TRBV15,TRBJ2-7,TRBD2,CATSFRLAGDYEQYF,TGTGCCACCAGCTTCCGACTAGCGGGAGACTACGAGCAGTACTTC
-,TRBV5-6,TRBJ2-1,TRBD1,CASSSPGQGAGEQFF,TGTGCCAGCAGCTCACCGGGACAGGGGGCAGGGGAGCAGTTCTTC
-,TRBV27,TRBJ1-2,-,CAAKVPVYGYTF,TGTGCCGCGAAAGTCCCGGTGTATGGCTACACCTTC
-,TRBV27,TRBJ1-5,-,CASSLSDNRNQPQHF,TGTGCCAGCAGTTTATCTGACAACCGCAATCAGCCCCAGCATTTT
-,TRBV6-5,TRBJ2-2,-,CASSYSWQGNTGELFF,TGTGCCAGCAGTTACAGTTGGCAGGGAAACACCGGGGAGCTGTTTTTT
-,TRBV19,TRBJ1-5,TRBD1,CASSARDRRNQPQHF,TGTGCCAGTAGTGCCCGGGACAGGCGTAATCAGCCCCAGCATTTT
-,TRBV28,TRBJ1-2,-,CASSSGGSGYTF,TGTGCCAGCAGCTCAGGAGGTAGTGGCTACACCTTC
-,TRBV30,TRBJ1-5,-,CAWSVLGDQPQHF,TGTGCCTGGAGTGTACTGGGAGATCAGCCCCAGCATTTT
once,TRBV27,TRBJ2-2,TRBD1,CASIEGDRANTGELFF,TGTGCCAGCATAGAAGGGGACAGGGCCAACACCGGGGAGCTGTTTTTT
once,TRBV19,TRBJ1-5,-,CASSIVFVDRSSNQPQHF,TGTGCCAGTAGTATTGTCTTCGTAGACAGGAGTAGCAATCAGCCCCAGCATTTT
-,TRBV2,TRBJ1-5,-,CASSFGGEGNQPQHF,TGTGCCAGCAGTTTTGGGGGGGAGGGCAATCAGCCCCAGCATTTT
once,TRBV5-1,TRBJ1-1,-,CASARAMNTEAFF,TGCGCCAGCGCCAGGGCTATGAACACTGAAGCTTTCTTT
-,TRBV11-2,TRBJ2-7,-,CASSVNRVEQYF,TGTGCCAGCAGCGTTAACAGGGTCGAGCAGTACTTC
-,TRBV7-2,TRBJ1-3,-,CASSLNRAGNTIYF,TGTGCCAGCAGCTTAAACAGGGCTGGAAACACCATATATTTT
-,TRBV5-4,TRBJ2-1,TRBD2,CASSFRLAGGGNEQFF,TGTGCCAGCAGCTTCCGTCTAGCGGGGGGGGGCAATGAGCAGTTCTTC
-,TRBV9,TRBJ2-4,-,CASSGNENLAKNIQYF,TGTGCCAGCAGCGGTAACGAGAATCTAGCCAAAAACATTCAGTACTTC
-,TRBV10-2,TRBJ1-1,TRBD1,CASSLQGADTEAFF,TGCGCCAGCAGTCTACAGGGGGCAGACACTGAAGCTTTCTTT
-,TRBV28,TRBJ2-1,-,CATRAFGGEQFF,TGTGCCACGCGGGCCTTTGGTGGGGAGCAGTTCTTC
-,TRBV5-1,TRBJ1-1,TRBD1,CASSPIQTGDTEAFF,TGCGCCAGCAGCCCAATCCAGACAGGGGACACTGAAGCTTTCTTT
-,TRBV11-2,TRBJ2-7,-,CASSLDRYEQYF,TGTGCCAGCAGCTTAGACAGATACGAGCAGTACTTC
once,TRBV13,TRBJ2-5,-,CASSESRGPPVQETQYF,TGTGCCAGCAGCGAATCTAGGGGTCCCCCCGTCCAAGAGACCCAGTACTTC
once,TRBV28,TRBJ1-1,TRBD1,CATRTGTEAFF,TGTGCCACCAGGACAGGGACTGAAGCTTTCTTT
once,TRBV5-1,TRBJ2-3,-,CASSFLQGWSTDTQYF,TGCGCCAGCAGCTTCCTCCAGGGTTGGAGCACAGATACGCAGTATTTT
-,TRBV11-1,TRBJ1-1,-,CASSLPPGFEAFF,TGTGCCAGCAGCTTGCCCCCGGGGTTTGAAGCTTTCTTT
once,TRBV7-9,TRBJ2-7,TRBD1,CASSPEDRRSYEQYF,TGTGCCAGCAGCCCAGAGGACAGGCGATCCTACGAGCAGTACTTC
medium-sized,TRBV6-1,TRBJ1-1,-,CASSEKGHTEAFF,TGTGCCAGCAGTGAGAAGGGGCACACTGAAGCTTTCTTT
-,TRBV2,TRBJ2-1,-,CASSAGLGGNNEQFF,TGTGCCAGCAGTGCCGGACTAGGGGGAAACAATGAGCAGTTCTTC
-,TRBV19,TRBJ2-1,-,CATGGGNEQFF,TGTGCCACCGGTGGGGGGAATGAGCAGTTCTTC